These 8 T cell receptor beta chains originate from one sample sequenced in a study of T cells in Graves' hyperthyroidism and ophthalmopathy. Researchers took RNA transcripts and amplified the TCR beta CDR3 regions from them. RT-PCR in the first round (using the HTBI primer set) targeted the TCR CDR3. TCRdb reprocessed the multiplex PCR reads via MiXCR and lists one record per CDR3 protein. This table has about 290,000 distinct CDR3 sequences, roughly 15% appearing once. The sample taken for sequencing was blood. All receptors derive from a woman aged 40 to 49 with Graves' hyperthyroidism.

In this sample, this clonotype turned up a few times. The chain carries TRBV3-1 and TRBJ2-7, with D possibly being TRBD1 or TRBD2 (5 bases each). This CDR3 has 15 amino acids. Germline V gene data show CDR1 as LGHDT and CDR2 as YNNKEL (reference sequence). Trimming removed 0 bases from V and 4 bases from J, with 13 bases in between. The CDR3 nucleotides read TGTGCCAGCAGCCAAGAAGGGGTGGAGGTGTACGAGCAGTACTTC. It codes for CASSQEGVEVYEQYF.

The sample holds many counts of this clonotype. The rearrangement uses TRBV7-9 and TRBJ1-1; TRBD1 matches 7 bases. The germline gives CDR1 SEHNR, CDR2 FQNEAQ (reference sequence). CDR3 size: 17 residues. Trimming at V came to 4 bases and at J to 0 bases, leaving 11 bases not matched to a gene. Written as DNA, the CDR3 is TGTGCCAGCAGCTCAATTTTGACAGGGAACATGAACACTGAAGCTTTCTTT. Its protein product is CASSSILTGNMNTEAFF.

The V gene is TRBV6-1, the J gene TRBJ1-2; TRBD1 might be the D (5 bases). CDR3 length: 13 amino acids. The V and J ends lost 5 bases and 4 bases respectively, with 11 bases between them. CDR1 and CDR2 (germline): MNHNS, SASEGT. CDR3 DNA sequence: TGTGCCAGCAGTAAGGGGCCAATCTATGGCTACACCTTC. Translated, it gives CASSKGPIYGYTF.

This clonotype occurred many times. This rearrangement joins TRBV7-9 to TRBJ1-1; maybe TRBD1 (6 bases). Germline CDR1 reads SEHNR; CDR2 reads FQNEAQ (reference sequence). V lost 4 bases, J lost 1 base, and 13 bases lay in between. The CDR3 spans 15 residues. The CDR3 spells CASSSRQAENTEAFF. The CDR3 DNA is TGTGCCAGCAGCTCAAGACAGGCTGAGAACACTGAAGCTTTCTTT.

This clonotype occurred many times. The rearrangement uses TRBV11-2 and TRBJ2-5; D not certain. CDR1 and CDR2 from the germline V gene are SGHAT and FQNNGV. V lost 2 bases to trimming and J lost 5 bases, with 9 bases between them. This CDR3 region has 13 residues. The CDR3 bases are TGTGCCAGCAGCTTAACACAAATGGAGACCCAGTACTTC. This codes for CASSLTQMETQYF.

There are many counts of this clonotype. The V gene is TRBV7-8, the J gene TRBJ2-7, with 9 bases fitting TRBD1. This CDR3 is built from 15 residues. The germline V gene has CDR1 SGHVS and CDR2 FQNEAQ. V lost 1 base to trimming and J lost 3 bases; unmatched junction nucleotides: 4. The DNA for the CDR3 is TGTGCCAGCAGCTTAGATCTGGGACAGGGCTACGAGCAGTACTTC. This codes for CASSLDLGQGYEQYF.

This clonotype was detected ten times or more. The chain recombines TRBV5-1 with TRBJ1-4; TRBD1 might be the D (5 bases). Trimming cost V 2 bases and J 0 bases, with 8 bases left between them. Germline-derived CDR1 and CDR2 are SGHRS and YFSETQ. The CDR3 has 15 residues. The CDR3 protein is CASSLRTPTNEKLFF. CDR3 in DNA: TGCGCCAGCAGCTTACGGACACCAACTAATGAAAAACTGTTTTTT.

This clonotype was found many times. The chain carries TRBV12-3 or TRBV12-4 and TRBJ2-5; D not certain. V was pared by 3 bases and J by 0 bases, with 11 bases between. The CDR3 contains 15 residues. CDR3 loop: CASSFRVEYQETQYF. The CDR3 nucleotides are TGTGCCAGCAGTTTTAGAGTCGAGTACCAAGAGACCCAGTACTTC.